This T cell receptor (beta chain) was sequenced during a study of identical twins. In this sample, this clonotype turned up a few times. Its antigen is not known. After template switching added a universal primer site, the resulting cDNA carried unique molecular identifiers. In TCRdb, the 5' RACE reads were re-called with MiXCR into one record per CDR3 protein. The sample carries roughly 570,000 distinct CDR3 sequences, approximately 10% recorded once. Whole-study results and caveats: Models underestimated out-of-frame TCR alpha sharing in monozygotic twins. Analyses of zero insertions could be partly confounded by invariant MAIT and iNKT cells. Beta out-of-frame sequences showed weaker excess sharing between twins.

CDR1 is WSHSY, CDR2 SAAADI, per germline. The CDR3 is 14 amino acids. V was cut by 4 bases and J by 6 bases, with 14 bases left in between. A further study also used this sample, focusing on yellow fever vaccine responses in identical twins.

The sample comprised PBMCs. The sequence came from a woman aged 18 to 35 in good health. The rearrangement uses TRBV10-2 and TRBJ2-3; D may be TRBD2 (5 bases). The CDR3 nucleotides read TGCGCCAGCAGTGCCGCGGGCGCCTCCGATACGCAGTATTTT. Translating it yields CASSAAGASDTQYF.